The sequence of this TCR beta chain was determined in a study of T-cell memory formation after mild COVID-19. TCRalpha and TCRbeta libraries used 5'RACE with constant-segment primers and UMIs. TCRdb fed the 5' RACE reads into MiXCR, producing one record per CDR3 protein. Of around 300,000 distinct CDR3 sequences in the sample, under 15% were seen once. Study-wide results and limits: In pre-infection memory, a portion of responding clones appeared, which suggested that cross-reactive memory joined. CD4/CD8 balance characterized clones contracting day 15 to 85, and CD4+ skew characterized later expanders.

For this clonotype: Its specificity is unknown.

Germline V gene sequence: CDR1 SEHNR, CDR2 FQNEAQ (reference sequence). Trimming cost V 5 bases and J 6 bases; bases outside gene matches: 5. The CDR3 runs 14 residues. The receptor was isolated from a man between 18 and 35 years old who had mild COVID-19 (a few samples of this study predate the infection). Cell type and time point are not known. Sequenced sample: PBMCs or a T cell subset sorted from them (not recorded which). The chain combines TRBV7-9 with TRBJ2-1; the match to TRBD1 covers 9 bases. The CDR3 is CASSTETGGNEQFF. The CDR3, as DNA: TGTGCCAGCAGCACCGAGACAGGGGGCAATGAGCAGTTCTTC.